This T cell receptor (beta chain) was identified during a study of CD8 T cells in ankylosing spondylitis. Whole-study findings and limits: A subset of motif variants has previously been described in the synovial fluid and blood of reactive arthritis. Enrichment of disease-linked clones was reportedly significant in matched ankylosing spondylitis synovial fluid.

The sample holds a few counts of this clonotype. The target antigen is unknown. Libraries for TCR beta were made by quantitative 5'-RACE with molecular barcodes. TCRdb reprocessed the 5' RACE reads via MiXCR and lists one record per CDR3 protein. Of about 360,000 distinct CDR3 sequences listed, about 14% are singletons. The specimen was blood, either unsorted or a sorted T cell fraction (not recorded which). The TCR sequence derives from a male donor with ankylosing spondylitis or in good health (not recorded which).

The CDR3, as DNA: TGTGCCATCAGGGGGGAGTACGAGCAGTACTTC. It encodes CAIRGEYEQYF. V gene TRBV10-3 combines with J gene TRBJ2-7; either TRBD1 or TRBD2 may fit D (5 bases each). Trimming took off 6 bases at V and 4 bases at J, with 7 bases between the two ends. CDR1 is ENHRY, CDR2 SYGVKD, per germline. The CDR3 covers 11 residues.